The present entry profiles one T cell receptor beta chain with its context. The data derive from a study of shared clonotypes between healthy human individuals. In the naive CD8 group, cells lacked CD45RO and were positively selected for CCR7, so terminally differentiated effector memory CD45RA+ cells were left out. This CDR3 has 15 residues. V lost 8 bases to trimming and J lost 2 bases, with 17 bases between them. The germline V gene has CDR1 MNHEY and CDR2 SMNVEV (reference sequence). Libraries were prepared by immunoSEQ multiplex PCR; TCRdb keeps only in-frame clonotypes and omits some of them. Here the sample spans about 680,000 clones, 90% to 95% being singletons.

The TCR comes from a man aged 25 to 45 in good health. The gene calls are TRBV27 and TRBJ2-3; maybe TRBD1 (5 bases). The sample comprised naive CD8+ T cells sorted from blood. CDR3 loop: CASLEQGGATDTQYF. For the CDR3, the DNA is TGTGCCAGCCTTGAACAAGGTGGGGCCACAGATACGCAGTATTTT.